Listed below are T cell receptor beta chains from one sample, sequenced in a study of CD8 T cells in ankylosing spondylitis. From the 5' RACE reads, TCRdb called clonotypes with MiXCR, one entry per CDR3 protein. The repertoire holds around 770,000 distinct CDR3 sequences, with roughly 12% as singletons. The sequencing sample was made of blood, either unsorted or a sorted T cell fraction (not recorded which). The source is a male donor with ankylosing spondylitis. The CDR3 runs from the conserved cysteine through the conserved F or W. Each record gives: clone size, D gene, J gene, V gene, CDR3 protein, CDR3 DNA. D genes are given only for firm matches. The listing skips clone size in some rows; elsewhere it reads once, few, many or a size class.

abundance: .
d_gene: TRBD2
j_gene: TRBJ2-5
v_gene: TRBV7-9
CDR3aa: CASARPSGSRETQYF
CDR3nt: TGTGCCAGCGCACGCCCTAGCGGGAGTAGGGAGACCCAGTACTTC

abundance: .
d_gene: .
j_gene: TRBJ1-1
v_gene: TRBV20-1
CDR3aa: CSAPTGSNTEAFF
CDR3nt: TGCAGTGCTCCGACGGGATCGAACACTGAAGCTTTCTTT

abundance: few
d_gene: .
j_gene: TRBJ2-3
v_gene: TRBV4-2
CDR3aa: CASSQDLEGEDTQYF
CDR3nt: TGTGCCAGCAGCCAAGATCTGGAAGGGGAAGATACGCAGTATTTT

abundance: many
d_gene: .
j_gene: TRBJ2-5
v_gene: TRBV7-9
CDR3aa: CASSLVPGETQYF
CDR3nt: TGTGCCAGCAGCTTAGTTCCAGGGGAGACCCAGTACTTC

abundance: few
d_gene: TRBD1
j_gene: TRBJ2-7
v_gene: TRBV7-9
CDR3aa: CASSQSTGVGSYEQYF
CDR3nt: TGTGCCAGCAGCCAATCCACAGGGGTAGGGTCCTACGAGCAGTACTTC

abundance: few
d_gene: .
j_gene: TRBJ2-6
v_gene: TRBV5-5
CDR3aa: CASSFFVQTLTGANVLTF
CDR3nt: TGTGCCAGCAGCTTCTTCGTCCAGACGCTGACTGGGGCCAACGTCCTGACTTTC

abundance: few
d_gene: TRBD2
j_gene: TRBJ2-2
v_gene: TRBV18
CDR3aa: CASSPSIASGAGELFF
CDR3nt: TGTGCCAGCTCACCATCGATCGCTAGCGGGGCCGGGGAGCTGTTTTTT

abundance: few
d_gene: .
j_gene: TRBJ1-1
v_gene: TRBV30
CDR3aa: CAWYHLLNTEAFF
CDR3nt: TGTGCCTGGTATCACCTTTTGAACACTGAAGCTTTCTTT

abundance: few
d_gene: TRBD2
j_gene: TRBJ2-1
v_gene: TRBV6-2/TRBV6-3
CDR3aa: CASKRTSGYYNEQFF
CDR3nt: TGTGCCAGCAAGCGGACTAGCGGGTACTACAATGAGCAGTTCTTC

abundance: few
d_gene: TRBD1
j_gene: TRBJ1-2
v_gene: TRBV20-1
CDR3aa: CSAGQVYGYGYTF
CDR3nt: TGCAGTGCGGGACAGGTCTATGGCTATGGCTACACCTTC

abundance: many
d_gene: TRBD1
j_gene: TRBJ1-2
v_gene: TRBV12-3/TRBV12-4
CDR3aa: CASTNRGQGAHGYTF
CDR3nt: TGTGCCAGCACCAACAGGGGACAGGGGGCACATGGCTACACCTTC

abundance: .
d_gene: .
j_gene: TRBJ1-1
v_gene: TRBV29-1
CDR3aa: CSVAGQGWTEAFF
CDR3nt: TGCAGCGTTGCGGGTCAGGGGTGGACTGAAGCTTTCTTT

abundance: .
d_gene: TRBD2
j_gene: TRBJ2-3
v_gene: TRBV29-1
CDR3aa: CSCSGRNGDTQYF
CDR3nt: TGCAGCTGTAGCGGGAGAAACGGGGATACGCAGTATTTT

abundance: many
d_gene: .
j_gene: TRBJ1-4
v_gene: TRBV5-1
CDR3aa: CASMDVEEKLFF
CDR3nt: TGCGCCAGCATGGACGTGGAGGAAAAACTGTTTTTT

abundance: many
d_gene: .
j_gene: TRBJ2-3
v_gene: TRBV20-1
CDR3aa: CSAREGYTDTQYF
CDR3nt: TGCAGTGCTAGAGAGGGCTACACAGATACGCAGTATTTT

abundance: few
d_gene: .
j_gene: TRBJ1-2
v_gene: TRBV20-1
CDR3aa: CSASRPTNYGYTF
CDR3nt: TGCAGTGCTAGTCGTCCGACTAACTATGGCTACACCTTC

abundance: many
d_gene: TRBD1
j_gene: TRBJ2-3
v_gene: TRBV4-3
CDR3aa: CASSQGDRDTDTQYF
CDR3nt: TGCGCCAGCAGCCAAGGGGACAGGGACACAGATACGCAGTATTTT

abundance: .
d_gene: .
j_gene: TRBJ1-2
v_gene: TRBV20-1
CDR3aa: CNAPTSQNGGYTF
CDR3nt: TGCAATGCCCCTACATCTCAGAATGGCGGCTACACCTTC

abundance: .
d_gene: .
j_gene: TRBJ1-1
v_gene: TRBV12-3/TRBV12-4
CDR3aa: CASRRTPGSAEAFF
CDR3nt: TGTGCCAGCAGACGGACCCCAGGCAGCGCTGAAGCTTTCTTT

abundance: many
d_gene: .
j_gene: TRBJ2-5
v_gene: TRBV7-2
CDR3aa: CASSLGTAGETQYF
CDR3nt: TGTGCCAGCAGCCTCGGGACAGCGGGTGAGACCCAGTACTTC

abundance: many
d_gene: TRBD2
j_gene: TRBJ2-2
v_gene: TRBV4-2
CDR3aa: CASSQGELAGGMAGELFF
CDR3nt: TGTGCCAGCAGCCAAGGGGAACTAGCGGGAGGGATGGCCGGGGAGCTGTTTTTT

abundance: many
d_gene: TRBD2
j_gene: TRBJ2-2
v_gene: TRBV4-3
CDR3aa: CASSQDIPSGSSTGELFF
CDR3nt: TGCGCCAGCAGCCAAGATATCCCTAGCGGGAGTAGCACCGGGGAGCTGTTTTTT

abundance: few
d_gene: .
j_gene: TRBJ1-4
v_gene: TRBV4-2
CDR3aa: CASSQDQGRLGKLFF
CDR3nt: TGTGCCAGCAGCCAAGATCAGGGGAGGCTAGGAAAACTGTTTTTT

abundance: few
d_gene: TRBD2
j_gene: TRBJ2-1
v_gene: TRBV6-2/TRBV6-3
CDR3aa: CASSRLAGVNEQFF
CDR3nt: TGTGCCAGCAGTCGACTAGCGGGAGTCAATGAGCAGTTCTTC

abundance: few
d_gene: .
j_gene: TRBJ2-3
v_gene: TRBV7-8
CDR3aa: CASSMPGGVEDTQYF
CDR3nt: TGTGCCAGCAGCATGCCGGGGGGCGTCGAAGATACGCAGTATTTT

abundance: .
d_gene: .
j_gene: TRBJ2-2
v_gene: TRBV5-1
CDR3aa: CASSLEPSPDTGELFF
CDR3nt: TGCGCCAGCAGCTTGGAACCCTCCCCCGACACCGGGGAGCTGTTTTTT

abundance: few
d_gene: .
j_gene: TRBJ2-7
v_gene: TRBV20-1
CDR3aa: CSARSRDEQYF
CDR3nt: TGCAGTGCTCGATCTAGGGACGAGCAGTACTTC